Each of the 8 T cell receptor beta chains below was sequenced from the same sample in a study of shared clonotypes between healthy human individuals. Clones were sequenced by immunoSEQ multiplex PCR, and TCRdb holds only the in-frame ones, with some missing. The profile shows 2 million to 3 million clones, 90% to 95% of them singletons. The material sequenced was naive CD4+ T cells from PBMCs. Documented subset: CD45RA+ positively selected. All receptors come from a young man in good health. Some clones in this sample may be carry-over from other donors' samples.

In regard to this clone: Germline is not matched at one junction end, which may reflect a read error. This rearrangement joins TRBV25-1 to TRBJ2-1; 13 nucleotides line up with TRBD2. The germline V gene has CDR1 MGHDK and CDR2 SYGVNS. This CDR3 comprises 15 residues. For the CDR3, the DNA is TGTGCCAGCTCGGCTTCCGGGACTAGCGGGATGGAAGGGATCTTC. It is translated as CASSASGTSGMEGIF.

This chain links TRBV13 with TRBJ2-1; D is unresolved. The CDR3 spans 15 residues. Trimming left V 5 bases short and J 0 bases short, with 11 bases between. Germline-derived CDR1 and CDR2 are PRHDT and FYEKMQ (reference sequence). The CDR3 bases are TGTGCCAGCAGCCCCCGTATGAGCTCCTACAATGAGCAGTTCTTC. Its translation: CASSPRMSSYNEQFF. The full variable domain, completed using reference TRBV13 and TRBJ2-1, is AAGVIQSPRHLIKEKRETATLKCYPIPRHDTVYWYQQGPGQDPQFLISFYEKMQSDKGSIPDRFSAQQFSDYHSELNMSSLELGDSALYFCASSPRMSSYNEQFFGPGTRLTVL.

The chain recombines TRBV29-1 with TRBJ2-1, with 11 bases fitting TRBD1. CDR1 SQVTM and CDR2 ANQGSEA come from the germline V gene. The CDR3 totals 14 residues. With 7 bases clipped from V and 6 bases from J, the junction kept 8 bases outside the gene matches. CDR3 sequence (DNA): TGCAGCGCCCGAACCGGGACAGGGGGCAATGAGCAGTTCTTC. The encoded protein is CSARTGTGGNEQFF.

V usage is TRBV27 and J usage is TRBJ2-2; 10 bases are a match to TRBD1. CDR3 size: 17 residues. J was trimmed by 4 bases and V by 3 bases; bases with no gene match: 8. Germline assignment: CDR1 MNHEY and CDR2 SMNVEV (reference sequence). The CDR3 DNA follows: TGTGCCAGCAGTTTTGACAGGGGGCGAGACCTCACCGGGGAGCTGTTTTTT. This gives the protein CASSFDRGRDLTGELFF.

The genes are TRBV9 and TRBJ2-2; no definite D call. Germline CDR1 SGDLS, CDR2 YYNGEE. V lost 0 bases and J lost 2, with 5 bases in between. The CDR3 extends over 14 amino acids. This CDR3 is CASSVESNTGELFF. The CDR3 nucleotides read TGTGCCAGCAGCGTAGAAAGCAACACCGGGGAGCTGTTTTTT.

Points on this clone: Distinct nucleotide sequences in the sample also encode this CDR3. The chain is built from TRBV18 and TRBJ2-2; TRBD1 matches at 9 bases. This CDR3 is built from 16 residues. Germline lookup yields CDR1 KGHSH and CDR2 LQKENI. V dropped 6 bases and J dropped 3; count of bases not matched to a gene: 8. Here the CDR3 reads CASSPPGQGDTGELFF. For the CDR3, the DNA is TGTGCCAGCTCCCCCCCGGGACAGGGCGACACCGGGGAGCTGTTTTTT.

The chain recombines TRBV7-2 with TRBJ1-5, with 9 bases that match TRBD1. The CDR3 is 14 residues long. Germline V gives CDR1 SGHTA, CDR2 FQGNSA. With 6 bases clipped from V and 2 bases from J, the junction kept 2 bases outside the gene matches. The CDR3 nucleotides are TGTGCCAGCAGGGACAGGGGAGGCAATCAGCCCCAGCATTTT. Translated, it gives CASRDRGGNQPQHF.

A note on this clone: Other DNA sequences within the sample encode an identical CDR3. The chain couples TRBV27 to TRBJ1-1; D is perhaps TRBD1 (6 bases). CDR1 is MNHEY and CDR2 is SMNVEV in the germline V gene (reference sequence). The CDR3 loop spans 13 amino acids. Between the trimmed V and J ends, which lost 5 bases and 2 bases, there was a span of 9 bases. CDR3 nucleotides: TGTGCCAGCAGTGCACAGGGCAACACTGAAGCTTTCTTT. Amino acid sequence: CASSAQGNTEAFF.